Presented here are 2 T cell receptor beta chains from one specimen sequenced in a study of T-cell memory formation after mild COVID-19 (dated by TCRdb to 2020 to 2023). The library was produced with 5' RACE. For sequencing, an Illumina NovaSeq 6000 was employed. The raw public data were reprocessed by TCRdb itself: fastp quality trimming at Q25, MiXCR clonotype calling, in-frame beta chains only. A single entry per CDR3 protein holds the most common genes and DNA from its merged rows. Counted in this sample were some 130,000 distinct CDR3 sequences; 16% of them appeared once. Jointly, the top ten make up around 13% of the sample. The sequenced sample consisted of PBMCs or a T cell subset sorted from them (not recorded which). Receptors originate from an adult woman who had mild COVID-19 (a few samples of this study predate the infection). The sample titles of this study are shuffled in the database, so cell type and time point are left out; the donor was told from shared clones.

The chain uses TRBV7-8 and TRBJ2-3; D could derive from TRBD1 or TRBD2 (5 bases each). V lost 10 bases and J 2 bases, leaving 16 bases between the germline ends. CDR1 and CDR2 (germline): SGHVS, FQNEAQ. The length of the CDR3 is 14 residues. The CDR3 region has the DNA TGTGCCACGCCACCGGGACGAGTCACAGATACGCAGTATTTT. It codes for CATPPGRVTDTQYF.

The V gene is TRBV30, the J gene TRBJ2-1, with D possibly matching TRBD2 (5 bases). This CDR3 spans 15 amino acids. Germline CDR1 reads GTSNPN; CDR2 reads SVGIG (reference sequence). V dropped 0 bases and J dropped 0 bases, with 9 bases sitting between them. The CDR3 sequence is CAWSVSEVSYNEQFF. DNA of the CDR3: TGTGCCTGGAGTGTTTCGGAGGTCTCCTACAATGAGCAGTTCTTC.